This entry lists 25 T cell receptor beta chains sequenced from one sample in a study of long-term antiretroviral therapy in people with HIV. immunoSEQ v3.0 was run at survey level. Assay: immunoSEQ multiplex PCR; the TCRdb copy retains only in-frame clones and omits some. The sample carries about 36,000 clones, over 70% recorded once. The sample here was unsorted PBMCs, taken 0.6 years after starting antiretroviral therapy. These TCRs come from a man aged 18 to 30 with HIV.

This clone has only one observation. The chain couples TRBV27 to TRBJ2-2; 10 bases line up with TRBD1. CDR3 length: 15 residues. Germline V gene data show CDR1 as MNHEY and CDR2 as SMNVEV (reference sequence). V was clipped by 4 bases and J by 6 bases; unmatched bases: 5. DNA of the CDR3: TGTGCCAGCAGTTATGGACAGGGGGAAGCCGGGGAGCTGTTTTTT. It translates to CASSYGQGEAGELFF.

This chain's CDR3 is CASSQDLRINYGYTF. In nucleotides, the CDR3 is TGCGCCAGCAGCCAAGATTTGAGGATTAACTATGGCTACACCTTC. The chain combines TRBV4-3 with TRBJ1-2, with D uncertain. The CDR3 contains 15 residues. V lost 0 bases and J lost 1, with 9 bases in between. Germline V gene lookup returns CDR1 LGHNA and CDR2 YSLEER.

The chain is built from TRBV27 and TRBJ1-1; D not certain. V lost 10 bases and J 0 bases, leaving 18 bases between the germline ends. The CDR3 contains 15 residues. The germline CDR1 and CDR2 sequences are MNHEY and SMNVEV (reference sequence). The CDR3 region is CATSTPAGMNTEAFF. For the CDR3, the DNA is TGTGCCACGTCAACACCGGCCGGAATGAACACTGAAGCTTTCTTT.

The chain recombines TRBV29-1 with TRBJ2-1; 9 bases are a match to TRBD2. Germline assignment: CDR1 SQVTM and CDR2 ANQGSEA. V was pared by 8 bases and J by 0 bases, with 5 bases of the junction left unmatched. The CDR3 consists of 14 residues. CDR3 in DNA: TGCAGCCACCAGGGACTAGCCTCCTACAATGAGCAGTTCTTC. As protein: CSHQGLASYNEQFF.

The V gene is TRBV5-1, the J gene TRBJ2-1; 9 nucleotides agree with TRBD2. V lost 4 bases to trimming and J lost 6 bases; unmatched junction nucleotides: 11. Germline V gene lookup returns CDR1 SGHRS and CDR2 YFSETQ. The CDR3 runs to 16 residues. As DNA, the CDR3 is TGCGCCAGCAGCCCCGATGGTAGCGGGAGTATCAATGAGCAGTTCTTC. It translates to CASSPDGSGSINEQFF.

This rearrangement joins TRBV15 to TRBJ1-5, with 8 bases fitting TRBD1. V lost 3 bases and J lost 6; bases outside the gene matches: 7. Looked up from germline, CDR1 is LNHNV and CDR2 is YYDKDF (reference sequence). This CDR3 is 15 amino acids long. The CDR3 DNA sequence: TGTGCCACCAGCAGGAGGCAAACAGGGGGTCAGCCCCAGCATTTT. This encodes CATSRRQTGGQPQHF.

This chain connects TRBV7-9 to TRBJ1-2, with D maybe TRBD1 (5 bases). The V gene lost 4 bases and the J gene lost 1 base, with 19 bases spanning the gap. Looked up from germline, CDR1 is SEHNR and CDR2 is FQNEAQ (reference sequence). The CDR3 runs 17 residues. In DNA, the CDR3 is TGTGCCAGCAGCTCTAGGAGGGGCTCTACTGATAACTATGGCTACACCTTC. Protein: CASSSRRGSTDNYGYTF.

This clone was seen only once. The chain combines TRBV7-2 with TRBJ2-2; D uncertain. Looked up from germline, CDR1 is SGHTA and CDR2 is FQGNSA. V lost 0 bases, J lost 0 bases, and 5 bases lay in between. The CDR3 is 15 amino acids. The CDR3 DNA reads TGTGCCAGCAGCTTAGCGGGCCCGAACACCGGGGAGCTGTTTTTT. It codes for CASSLAGPNTGELFF.

The chain links TRBV4-3 to TRBJ2-7; 10 positions match TRBD1. The germline gives CDR1 LGHNA, CDR2 YSLEER. This CDR3 has 17 amino acids. V was pared by 1 base and J by 3 bases, with 9 bases of the junction left unmatched. The CDR3 DNA reads as TGCGCCAGCAGCCAAGTTATAAATGGACAGGGGGGCTACGAGCAGTACTTC. As protein: CASSQVINGQGGYEQYF.

The chain employs TRBV7-2 and TRBJ1-2; the D is unclear. Deletions cut 5 bases from V and 8 bases from J, with 15 bases between. CDR3 length equals 13 residues. Germline V gives CDR1 SGHTA, CDR2 FQGNSA. Here the CDR3 DNA reads TGTGCCAGCAGCATGCCGGAACAGAACGGCTACACCTTC. It specifies CASSMPEQNGYTF.

The chain uses TRBV28 and TRBJ1-5, with unresolved D. V dropped 4 bases and J dropped 2 bases, with 12 bases sitting between them. Germline V lookup: CDR1 MDHEN, CDR2 SYDVKM. The CDR3 loop spans 15 amino acids. CDR3: CASSSTPGGNQPQHF. In nucleotides, the CDR3 is TGTGCCAGCAGTTCGACCCCCGGAGGCAATCAGCCCCAGCATTTT. Variable domain in full (rest from reference TRBV28 and TRBJ1-5): DVKVTQSSRYLVKRTGEKVFLECVQDMDHENMFWYRQDPGLGLRLIYFSYDVKMKEKGDIPEGYSVSREKKERFSLILESASTNQTSMYLCASSSTPGGNQPQHFGDGTRLSIL.

V gene TRBV27 combines with J gene TRBJ2-1, with no clear D. Trimming removed 3 bases at V and 7 bases at J, with 4 bases between. The CDR3 covers 11 residues. Germline V lookup: CDR1 MNHEY, CDR2 SMNVEV (reference sequence). CDR3 nucleotide sequence: TGTGCCAGCAGTTTGGGGAATGAGCAGTTCTTC. It is translated as CASSLGNEQFF.

The J gene is TRBJ2-1, the V gene TRBV7-2, with TRBD2 as a possible D gene (6 bases). Germline values: CDR1 SGHTA, CDR2 FQGNSA. The V end was cut by 3 bases, the J end by 4 bases, with 10 bases between. This CDR3 spans 14 amino acids. The CDR3 reads CASSLAGPYNEQFF. Written as DNA, the CDR3 is TGTGCCAGCAGCTTGGCGGGACCATACAATGAGCAGTTCTTC.

There are a few counts of this clone. The chain combines TRBV2 with TRBJ2-6, with 8 bases matching TRBD1. The germline V gene encodes CDR1 SNHLY and CDR2 FYNNEI. The CDR3 consists of 17 residues. V shed 6 bases and J 2 bases; nucleotides not matched to a gene: 9. The CDR3 bases are TGTGCCAGCAGAAGGAAGACAGGGGCAACTGGGGCCAACGTCCTGACTTTC. This gives the protein CASRRKTGATGANVLTF.

V usage is TRBV9 and J usage is TRBJ2-7; unclear D gene. V lost 3 bases to trimming and J lost 4 bases, with 17 bases between them. Germline CDR1 reads SGDLS; CDR2 reads YYNGEE. The CDR3 is made up of 15 amino acids. Written as DNA, the CDR3 is TGTGCCAGCAGCGAGGGCGAAGAGGCCGCTTACGAGCAGTACTTC. It specifies CASSEGEEAAYEQYF.

The chain combines TRBV6-6 with TRBJ2-1; the D gene is possibly TRBD2 (6 bases). V shed 7 bases and J shed 4 bases, with 17 bases lying between them. The CDR3 has 15 residues. Germline-derived CDR1 and CDR2 are MNHNY and SVGAGI (reference sequence). The CDR3 region has the DNA TGTGCCAGCACCCCCGGGACTCCCTCTTACAATGAGCAGTTCTTC. This sequence encodes CASTPGTPSYNEQFF.

J is TRBJ2-7 and V is TRBV18; D is perhaps TRBD2 (6 bases). The CDR3 has 16 amino acids. The germline V and J ends were trimmed by 6 bases and 0 bases, with 18 bases remaining between them. The germline V gene encodes CDR1 KGHSH and CDR2 LQKENI. This chain's CDR3 is CASSPTEGGSSYEQYF. CDR3 DNA sequence: TGTGCCAGCTCGCCCACTGAGGGAGGAAGCTCCTACGAGCAGTACTTC.

V is TRBV11-2 and J is TRBJ2-3; D may match TRBD1 or TRBD2 (6 bases each). The ends were cut back, 2 bases at V and 15 bases at J, with 18 bases in the middle. Germline CDR1 SGHAT, CDR2 FQNNGV. There are 13 residues in the CDR3. Here the CDR3 DNA reads TGTGCCAGCAGCTTACCGGGGGCGAAAAGGGGATATTTT. Translation gives CASSLPGAKRGYF.

The chain has TRBV7-9 and TRBJ2-7, with TRBD1 as a possible D gene (5 bases). The germline V gene encodes CDR1 SEHNR and CDR2 FQNEAQ (reference sequence). The CDR3 has 15 residues. With 0 bases removed from V and 2 bases from J, the gap between germline ends came to 11 bases. This CDR3 is CASSLAQGTTYEQYF. The CDR3 region has the DNA TGTGCCAGCAGCTTAGCCCAGGGCACCACCTACGAGCAGTACTTC. Using reference TRBV7-9 and TRBJ2-7 for the parts outside the CDR3, the full variable domain is DTGVSQNPRHKITKRGQNVTFRCDPISEHNRLYWYRQTLGQGPEFLTYFQNEAQLEKSRLLSDRFSAERPKGSFSTLEIQRTEQGDSAMYLCASSLAQGTTYEQYFGPGTRLTVT.

The chain joins TRBV15 to TRBJ2-1; D possibly matches TRBD1 or TRBD2 (6 bases each). CDR1 is LNHNV, CDR2 YYDKDF, per germline (reference sequence). This CDR3 contains 17 residues. V lost 1 base and J lost 6, with 19 bases in between. CDR3 bases: TGTGCCACCAGCAGAGTGGGTGGGGGGCCCGACCCCAATGAGCAGTTCTTC. Translation gives CATSRVGGGPDPNEQFF.

The rearrangement uses TRBV7-9 and TRBJ2-7; perhaps D is TRBD1 or TRBD2 (5 bases each). Per germline, CDR1 SEHNR and CDR2 FQNEAQ (reference sequence). This CDR3 has 13 residues. V lost 2 bases, J lost 7 bases, and 12 bases lay in between. In DNA, the CDR3 is TGTGCCAGCAGCTTATCCGGGGCTCGGGAGCAGTACTTC. Translation gives CASSLSGAREQYF.

V gene TRBV5-1 combines with J gene TRBJ1-4, with 7 nucleotides matching TRBD1. Germline loops: CDR1 SGHRS, CDR2 YFSETQ. J gave up 2 bases and V 5 bases, and 6 bases lay outside the gene matches. The CDR3 runs 15 residues. CDR3 bases: TGCGCCAGCAGTTACACAGGGGCGACTAATGAAAAACTGTTTTTT. Translated: CASSYTGATNEKLFF.

The rearrangement joins TRBV2 to TRBJ2-4; 8 nucleotides line up with TRBD1. J was trimmed by 4 bases and V by 6 bases; bases with no gene match: 8. This CDR3 contains 15 residues. Germline V CDR1 and CDR2: SNHLY, FYNNEI. This chain's CDR3 is CASRGQGTVKNIQYF. The CDR3 nucleotides read TGTGCCAGCAGAGGACAGGGAACGGTGAAAAACATTCAGTACTTC.

The chain has TRBV19 and TRBJ2-2, with 7 bases identical to TRBD2. J was trimmed by 6 bases and V by 7 bases; bases with no gene match: 14. The V gene's germline CDR1 is LNHDA and CDR2 SQIVND (reference sequence). The CDR3 contains 16 residues. The CDR3 DNA follows: TGTGCCAGTATTTTAATGTGGCGGGAGCGACCCGGGGAGCTGTTTTTT. Its translation: CASILMWRERPGELFF.

The chain recombines TRBV7-2 with TRBJ2-1; 8 bases fit TRBD1. From germline, CDR1 is SGHTA and CDR2 FQGNSA. The J segment lost 0 bases and the V segment lost 6 bases, leaving 4 bases of the junction unmatched. There are 15 residues in the CDR3. For the CDR3, the DNA is TGTGCCAGCAGTCGAGACAGGGGCTCCTACAATGAGCAGTTCTTC. Protein: CASSRDRGSYNEQFF.